This section outlines one T cell receptor beta chain sequence together with its context. This sample includes further DNA sequences coding for the same CDR3. CDR3 size: 12 residues. Per the germline V gene, CDR1 is MNHEY and CDR2 is SMNVEV (reference sequence). V lost 5 bases to trimming and J lost 5 bases, with 9 bases between them. These data belong to a study of blood T cell repertoires in COVID-19. Turning to the study itself: Spain, Italy and the United States supplied samples that represented acute and convalescent COVID-19. PBMCs, B-cell-depleted T cells, or T cells were the source of the cDNA or gDNA that made up the material.

Per the original data handling: Amplification from reference gene primers served as the basis for estimated nucleated cell counts. Clones were sequenced by immunoSEQ multiplex PCR, and TCRdb holds only the in-frame ones, with some missing. V and J calls and clone size are copied from that table; D and trimming were computed from the DNA. The data hold about 220,000 clones, with 75% to 85% observed a single time. The rearrangement uses TRBV27 and TRBJ2-5; D remains unclear. This clonotype was obtained from a human donor in a cohort sampled during active COVID-19. Sequenced material: peripheral blood. The CDR3 DNA is TGTGCCAGCAGTCGGTCCGGGGAGACCCAGTACTTC. It specifies CASSRSGETQYF.